This TCR beta chain was recovered during a study of CD8 T cells in Susac syndrome (dated by TCRdb to 2018 to 2020). With regard to the full study: The study used repertoire sequencing to test whether antigen drove CD8+ T cell activation and differentiation in Susac syndrome.

The germline V gene specifies KGHSH as CDR1 and LQKENI as CDR2. V lost 2 bases and J lost 1 base; the stretch between them is 11 bases long. The CDR3 runs 15 amino acids, cysteine and phenylalanine included. Only the CDR3 portion is preserved as DNA: 45 bases, with reading frame beginning at the first base. High-throughput TCR beta sequencing profiled peripheral blood CD8+ and CD4+ T cells from healthy donors, Susac syndrome patients and multiple sclerosis patients. Treatment-naive patients with stable or active relapsing-remitting disease fulfilling revised McDonald criteria were used as multiple sclerosis controls. Bulk CD8+ and CD4+ T cells were purified by magnetic negative isolation, whereas CD8+ TEMRA cells were enriched by FACS. Blood was drawn into EDTA tubes, processed within 24 hours, and PBMCs were isolated by density gradient centrifugation. PBMCs intended for TCR sequencing were cryopreserved in liquid nitrogen and thawed later in a water bath at 37 degrees C. The sorted or isolated CD4+, CD8+ and CD8+ TEMRA cells had a purity of 90% or higher.

What the authors observed across the whole study: The TCR sequencing and HLA analysis was acknowledged to have included a relatively small number of individuals.

RNA was extracted using the RNeasy kit, and roughly 0.5 to 1 microgram was reverse transcribed with random hexamers. The immunoSEQ multiplex PCR assay, which covers 54 Vbeta and 13 Jbeta segments, was used to amplify TCR beta CDR3 regions. Bias from PCR amplification was corrected by using a synthetic template baseline for primer optimization and for computational correction. The study's own analysis went as follows. Reads were assigned to V, D and J genes according to IMGT and analyzed in immunoSEQ Analyzer, with only productive sequences retained. To calculate clonality, Shannon entropy was normalized by log2 of the number of productive unique sequences and then subtracted from one. Public and private clones were assessed among the 100 most prevalent clones of each patient and control. A clone was defined as Susac-specific if it was absent from the healthy and MS cohorts, from over 1,000 published viral clones and from other ImmuneACCESS disease sequences. The raw public reads went through TCRdb reprocessing: fastp at Q25, MiXCR clone calling, in-frame beta chains kept. One record per CDR3 amino acid sequence lists the most common genes and DNA. The V and J calls, along with clone size, are taken from TCRdb and not from the paper's own processing. The sample table holds roughly 130,000 distinct CDR3 sequences, of which 94% were seen once. The leading ten clones occupy less than 0.15% of the sample.

Points on this clonotype: Its antigen is currently not known. No clone much larger than this one lies a single base away; base qualities are absent.

The receptor comes from a human donor with multiple sclerosis. Here the chain combines TRBV18 and TRBJ1-1; there is no confident call for the D gene. The specimen sequenced was CD4+ T cells from PBMCs. The encoded CDR3 is CASSPVAGPNTEAFF. The bases read TGTGCCAGCTCACCAGTGGCAGGCCCGAACACTGAAGCTTTCTTT.